The 28 T cell receptor beta chains given below trace back to one sample, sequenced in a study of T cell changes during pregnancy in multiple sclerosis. Sequenced by immunoSEQ multiplex PCR; TCRdb stores in-frame clones only, minus some. This sample has tens of thousands of clones, with just over 90% found just once. The source material was peripheral blood, sampled in the third trimester of pregnancy. These receptors were obtained from a female donor in good health, enrolled as a control in a pregnancy study.

The chain joins TRBV7-9 to TRBJ2-2; TRBD2 agrees at 9 bases. Germline V lookup: CDR1 SEHNR, CDR2 FQNEAQ (reference sequence). This CDR3 has 16 amino acids. The V segment lost 8 bases and the J segment 1 base; nucleotides outside the gene matches: 8. This CDR3 is CASGPRTSVNTGELFF. The CDR3 coding sequence is TGTGCCAGCGGTCCGCGGACTAGCGTGAACACCGGGGAGCTGTTTTTT.

This chain links TRBV5-4 with TRBJ2-7; the match to TRBD2 covers 7 bases. In germline, CDR1 is SGHNT, CDR2 YYREEE (reference sequence). With 2 bases clipped from V and 3 bases from J, the junction kept 11 bases outside the gene matches. CDR3 size: 16 residues. The CDR3 protein is CASSLRSGRARYEQYF. The CDR3 region has the DNA TGTGCCAGCAGCTTAAGATCGGGGAGGGCCCGCTACGAGCAGTACTTC.

The V call is TRBV15, the J call TRBJ2-1; 8 bases align to TRBD2. The V segment lost 8 bases and the J segment 1 base; nucleotides outside the gene matches: 4. The CDR3 covers 14 residues. Germline V lookup: CDR1 LNHNV, CDR2 YYDKDF (reference sequence). The CDR3 protein is CATLGTSSYNEQFF. The CDR3 DNA is TGTGCCACCCTAGGGACTAGTTCCTACAATGAGCAGTTCTTC.

This clone was counted a few times. This rearrangement joins TRBV2 to TRBJ2-2; D possibly corresponds to TRBD1 (5 bases). CDR1 and CDR2 (germline): SNHLY, FYNNEI. Deletions cut 9 bases from V and 5 bases from J, with 7 bases between. This CDR3 is built from 11 residues. The CDR3 loop reads CASQGTGELFF. The DNA for the CDR3 is TGTGCCAGTCAGGGAACCGGGGAGCTGTTTTTT.

CDR3 sequence reads: CASSPPQSNTEAFF. The DNA of the CDR3 is TGTGCCAGCAGTCCCCCCCAGTCGAACACTGAAGCTTTCTTT. The chain has TRBV28 and TRBJ1-1, with D unclear. The germline V and J ends were trimmed by 5 bases and 1 base, with 11 bases remaining between them. The CDR3 is 14 residues long. Germline CDR1 reads MDHEN; CDR2 reads SYDVKM.

The J gene is TRBJ1-1, the V gene TRBV7-9; 8 positions match TRBD1. V lost 7 bases and J lost 0; bases outside the gene matches: 7. This CDR3 is 15 amino acids long. Germline values: CDR1 SEHNR, CDR2 FQNEAQ (reference sequence). The CDR3, as DNA: TGTGCCAGCAAACCGGGGACAGGCTTGAACACTGAAGCTTTCTTT. Translated, it gives CASKPGTGLNTEAFF.

This sequence joins TRBV29-1 and TRBJ2-2; D possibly corresponds to TRBD2 (6 bases). With 7 bases removed from V and 5 bases from J, the gap between germline ends came to 17 bases. There are 14 residues in the CDR3. Germline-derived CDR1 and CDR2 are SQVTM and ANQGSEA. The CDR3 reads CSGLGGSGTGELFF. The CDR3 bases are TGCAGCGGCCTTGGGGGGAGTGGGACCGGGGAGCTGTTTTTT.

This chain joins TRBV18 and TRBJ2-7; D is ambiguous. The germline V and J ends were trimmed by 3 bases and 2 bases, with 8 bases remaining between them. Germline loops: CDR1 KGHSH, CDR2 LQKENI. The CDR3 extends over 13 amino acids. This CDR3 reads CASSPPSTYEQYF. In nucleotides, the CDR3 is TGTGCCAGCTCACCTCCTAGTACCTACGAGCAGTACTTC.

This clone was seen a single time. The chain recombines TRBV7-8 with TRBJ2-7, with D possibly TRBD1 on 6 matching bases. Germline CDR1 is SGHVS and CDR2 is FQNEAQ. The V end was cut by 3 bases, the J end by 1 base, with 13 bases between. The CDR3 loop spans 15 amino acids. CDR3 bases: TGTGCCAGCAGCTTTAGCGACAGGCCGTCCTACGAGCAGTACTTC. Translating it yields CASSFSDRPSYEQYF.

This chain links TRBV11-3 with TRBJ2-1, with 9 bases matching TRBD2. This CDR3 comprises 15 residues. CDR1 is SGHNT and CDR2 is YENEEA in the germline V gene. The J segment lost 9 bases and the V segment lost 2 bases, leaving 8 bases of the junction unmatched. The CDR3 reads CASSLRLAETSEQFF. The CDR3 DNA sequence: TGTGCCAGCAGCTTAAGACTAGCGGAGACCTCTGAGCAGTTCTTC. The whole variable domain, filled in from reference TRBV11-3 and TRBJ2-1, reads EAGVVQSPRYKIIEKKQPVAFWCNPISGHNTLYWYLQNLGQGPELLIRYENEEAVDDSQLPKDRFSAERLKGVDSTLKIQPAELGDSAVYLCASSLRLAETSEQFFGPGTRLTVL.

V usage is TRBV28 and J usage is TRBJ2-1; the D gene is possibly TRBD1 (5 bases). The CDR3 is made up of 12 amino acids. Germline loops: CDR1 MDHEN, CDR2 SYDVKM. V lost 2 bases and J 12 bases, leaving 11 bases between the germline ends. CDR3 protein: CASSLQGRAQFF. The CDR3 nucleotides read TGTGCCAGCAGTTTACAGGGCAGGGCGCAGTTCTTC.

The V call is TRBV5-4, the J call TRBJ2-7, with D unclear. The CDR3 is made up of 13 amino acids. The germline V gene has CDR1 SGHNT and CDR2 YYREEE (reference sequence). The germline V and J ends were trimmed by 0 bases and 6 bases, with 10 bases remaining between them. The CDR3 DNA sequence: TGTGCCAGCAGCTTGGCCGACTGGAGCGAGCAGTACTTC. Amino acids: CASSLADWSEQYF. Complete variable domain (other parts from reference TRBV5-4 and TRBJ2-7): ETGVTQSPTHLIKTRGQQVTLRCSSQSGHNTVSWYQQALGQGPQFIFQYYREEENGRGNFPPRFSGLQFPNYSSELNVNALELDDSALYLCASSLADWSEQYFGPGTRLTVT.

This clone has just a few counts. V gene TRBV25-1 combines with J gene TRBJ2-7; 11 bases fit TRBD2. This CDR3 region has 15 residues. The V gene's germline CDR1 is MGHDK and CDR2 SYGVNS. Trimming removed 8 bases from V and 6 bases from J; junction bases left unmatched: 12. DNA of the CDR3: TGTGCCAGCGCTCAACTACTAGCGGGGGATAGCGAGCAGTACTTC. It translates to CASAQLLAGDSEQYF.

The genes are TRBV20-1 and TRBJ1-1, with 7 positions matching TRBD1. The germline V gene encodes CDR1 DFQATT and CDR2 SNEGSKA (reference sequence). This CDR3 is built from 11 residues. Germline trimming cut 6 bases from V and 5 bases from J; bases unmatched to any gene: 3. CDR3 amino acids: CSAGGSTEAFF. The DNA of the CDR3 is TGCAGTGCAGGGGGCTCGACTGAAGCTTTCTTT.

V usage is TRBV7-9 and J usage is TRBJ2-5; possible D gene TRBD1, 5 bases. In germline, CDR1 is SEHNR, CDR2 FQNEAQ (reference sequence). The CDR3 consists of 13 residues. Between the trimmed V and J ends, which lost 1 base and 6 bases, there was a span of 9 bases. As DNA, the CDR3 is TGTGCCAGCAGCTTAGGGGGCAGCAAGACCCAGTACTTC. Amino acids: CASSLGGSKTQYF.

The CDR3 loop reads CASSDRLAGVNHEQYF. The CDR3 DNA reads TGTGCCAGCAGCGATAGACTAGCGGGAGTCAATCACGAGCAGTACTTC. The J gene is TRBJ2-7, the V gene TRBV11-2, with 12 bases aligning to TRBD2. The CDR3 totals 16 residues. With V trimmed by 5 bases and J by 5 bases, 10 bases remained unmatched. Germline V gives CDR1 SGHAT, CDR2 FQNNGV.

The chain has TRBV5-6 and TRBJ2-1; 9 bases map to TRBD1. After removal of 4 bases from V and 4 bases from J, the junction contained 9 bases not matched to a gene. The CDR3 has 16 residues. Germline loops: CDR1 SGHDT, CDR2 YYEEEE. The CDR3 loop reads CASSATAGTGYNEQFF. The DNA of the CDR3 is TGTGCCAGCAGCGCCACGGCCGGGACAGGGTACAATGAGCAGTTCTTC.

The V and J genes are TRBV2 and TRBJ1-5, with TRBD1 matching over 8 bases. Trimming took 5 bases from V and 3 from J; bases not matched to a gene: 3. Germline V gene lookup returns CDR1 SNHLY and CDR2 FYNNEI. This CDR3 has 14 amino acids. In nucleotides, the CDR3 is TGTGCCAGCAGTAAGACAGGGGTCAATCAGCCCCAGCATTTT. Residues: CASSKTGVNQPQHF.

V usage is TRBV7-2 and J usage is TRBJ2-7, with TRBD2 matching 8 bases. The junction had 12 bases not matched to a gene; V was cut back by 5 bases and J by 6 bases. The length of the CDR3 is 15 residues. The germline CDR1 and CDR2 sequences are SGHTA and FQGNSA. The CDR3 DNA is TGTGCCAGCAGCGAGGAGCCAGCGGGAGTGCGCGAGCAGTACTTC. It encodes CASSEEPAGVREQYF.

This clone appeared once. V is TRBV6-5 and J is TRBJ1-1; TRBD1 is a possible D gene (5 bases). Per the germline V gene, CDR1 is MNHEY and CDR2 is SVGAGI. The V end lost 0 bases, the J end lost 4 bases, and 9 bases lay between the germline ends. The CDR3 loop spans 14 amino acids. CDR3 loop: CASSYSEGRTEAFF. CDR3 coding DNA: TGTGCCAGCAGTTACTCGGAGGGGCGCACTGAAGCTTTCTTT.

Turning to this clone: This CDR3 is also generated by other DNA sequences in the sample. The gene calls are TRBV5-1 and TRBJ2-5, with D possibly being TRBD2 (6 bases). The CDR3 runs to 14 residues. The germline V gene has CDR1 SGHRS and CDR2 YFSETQ. Trimming took off 3 bases at V and 2 bases at J, with 11 bases between the two ends. The DNA for the CDR3 is TGCGCCAGCAGCTCGGGGACTTCTCAAGAGACCCAGTACTTC. The encoded protein is CASSSGTSQETQYF.

The V call is TRBV30, the J call TRBJ2-7, with unresolved D. V lost 2 bases to trimming and J lost 3 bases, with 11 bases between them. The germline CDR1 and CDR2 sequences are GTSNPN and SVGIG (reference sequence). This CDR3 region has 13 residues. The CDR3 here is CAWSFGPDYEQYF. CDR3 bases: TGTGCCTGGAGTTTTGGCCCTGACTACGAGCAGTACTTC.

J is TRBJ2-7 and V is TRBV6-5; TRBD2 matches 9 bases. V lost 6 bases to trimming and J lost 3 bases; unmatched junction nucleotides: 3. This CDR3 is 13 amino acids long. Germline V gene sequence: CDR1 MNHEY, CDR2 SVGAGI. The CDR3 here is CASRDSGSYEQYF. CDR3 DNA sequence: TGTGCCAGCAGAGATAGCGGGAGCTACGAGCAGTACTTC.

This sequence joins TRBV19 and TRBJ2-1, with TRBD2 matching over 11 bases. CDR1 and CDR2 from the germline V gene are LNHDA and SQIVND (reference sequence). CDR3 length: 15 residues. Trimming removed 3 bases from V and 6 bases from J; junction bases left unmatched: 4. For the CDR3, the DNA is TGTGCCAGTAGTATGGCTACTAGCGGGAGCAATGAGCAGTTCTTC. Protein product: CASSMATSGSNEQFF.

J is TRBJ1-1 and V is TRBV5-4, with 7 bases identical to TRBD1. The CDR3 loop spans 14 amino acids. J gave up 4 bases and V 4 bases, and 7 bases lay outside the gene matches. Germline V gene data show CDR1 as SGHNT and CDR2 as YYREEE (reference sequence). CDR3 residues: CASSPRDSGTEAFF. The CDR3 bases are TGTGCCAGCAGCCCCAGGGACAGCGGCACTGAAGCTTTCTTT.

J is TRBJ2-1 and V is TRBV28, with D unresolved. V was cut by 4 bases and J by 9 bases, with 4 bases left in between. CDR3 length equals 10 residues. The germline CDR1 and CDR2 sequences are MDHEN and SYDVKM. The DNA for the CDR3 is TGTGCCAGCAGTTCCCGTGAGCAGTTCTTC. Its protein is CASSSREQFF.

The chain joins TRBV2 to TRBJ1-3, with D possibly TRBD1 on 6 matching bases. V was pared by 6 bases and J by 5 bases, with 17 bases between. The CDR3 length is 15 residues. Germline CDR1 is SNHLY and CDR2 is FYNNEI. DNA of the CDR3: TGTGCCAGCAGCCAGCAGACAGGAGGCAGAAACACCATATATTTT. Its protein is CASSQQTGGRNTIYF.

The CDR3 region has the DNA TGTGCCAGCAGCCATGGACAGGGGTTCACCGGGGAGCTGTTTTTT. Its translation: CASSHGQGFTGELFF. The chain employs TRBV14 and TRBJ2-2; 9 bases map to TRBD1. V lost 3 bases to trimming and J lost 4 bases; unmatched junction nucleotides: 3. The CDR3 contains 15 residues. The germline gives CDR1 SGHDN, CDR2 FVKESK.